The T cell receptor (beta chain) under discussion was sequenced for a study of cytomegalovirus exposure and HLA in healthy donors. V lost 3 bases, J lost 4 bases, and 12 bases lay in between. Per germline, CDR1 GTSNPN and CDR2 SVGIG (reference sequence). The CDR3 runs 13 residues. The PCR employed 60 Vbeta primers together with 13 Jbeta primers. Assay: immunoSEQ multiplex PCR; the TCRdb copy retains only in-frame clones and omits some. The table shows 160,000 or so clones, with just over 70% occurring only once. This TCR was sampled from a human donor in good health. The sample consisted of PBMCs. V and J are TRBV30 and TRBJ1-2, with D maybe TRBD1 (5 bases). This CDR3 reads CAWRGGVVYGYTF. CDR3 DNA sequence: TGTGCCTGGAGGGGGGGTGTAGTCTATGGCTACACCTTC.